Listed below are T cell receptor beta chains from one sample, sequenced in a study of vaccination effects on CD4 cells after COVID-19. Which antigens these TCRs recognize remains unknown. The data were produced by immunoSEQ multiplex PCR, yet TCRdb's version contains in-frame clones alone and is incomplete. The sample includes tens of thousands of clones, around four fifths of them seen just once. The source material was CD4+ T cells from PBMCs cultured with HCoV-OC43 spike peptides, sampled after COVID-19 vaccination. All receptors derive from a human donor who received a COVID-19 vaccine. Each CDR3 is given with its conserved first and last residue. Each record gives: V gene, D gene, clone size, J gene, CDR3 protein, CDR3 DNA. D genes are given only for firm matches. A row's size may be missing; if present it is once, few, many or a size class.

TRBV29-1,.,.,TRBJ1-2,CSVEVGRAGYGYTF,TGCAGCGTTGAAGTGGGCAGGGCCGGGTATGGCTACACCTTC
TRBV30,TRBD1,once,TRBJ1-1,CAWSSGTGVSEAFF,TGTGCCTGGAGTTCCGGGACAGGGGTTAGTGAAGCTTTCTTT
TRBV2,.,few,TRBJ1-5,CASRAGREDQPQHF,TGTGCCAGCAGGGCAGGGAGGGAGGATCAGCCCCAGCATTTT
TRBV6-4,.,.,TRBJ1-5,CASTYGAGEANQPQHF,TGTGCCAGCACTTATGGGGCAGGGGAGGCCAATCAGCCCCAGCATTTT
TRBV6-5,.,.,TRBJ1-1,CASTVWVEGAFF,TGTGCCAGCACGGTGTGGGTCGAGGGAGCTTTCTTT
TRBV29-1,.,.,TRBJ2-1,CSGGGSSYNEQFF,TGCAGCGGAGGGGGGAGCTCCTACAATGAGCAGTTCTTC
TRBV5-1,.,.,TRBJ2-3,CASSPQGHQDTQYF,TGCGCCAGCAGTCCGCAGGGGCATCAAGATACGCAGTATTTT
TRBV6-2/TRBV6-3,.,.,TRBJ1-6,CASSYSGHQTSYNSPLHF,TGTGCCAGCAGTTACTCTGGACACCAAACCTCCTATAATTCACCCCTCCACTTT
TRBV5-1,TRBD1,.,TRBJ1-4,CASSLGGDEKLFF,TGCGCCAGCAGCTTAGGGGGCGATGAAAAACTGTTTTTT
TRBV2,.,.,TRBJ2-5,CATMDRTQETQYF,TGTGCCACCATGGACAGAACCCAAGAGACCCAGTACTTC
TRBV18,.,.,TRBJ1-1,CASSPSGRTEAFF,TGTGCCAGCTCACCAAGTGGGAGGACTGAAGCTTTCTTT
TRBV18,TRBD1,.,TRBJ1-2,CASSPEQGTGYGYTF,TGTGCCAGCTCACCGGAACAGGGGACGGGCTATGGCTACACCTTC
TRBV30,.,.,TRBJ2-6,CAWCNLATAGANVLTF,TGTGCCTGGTGTAACCTGGCGACGGCTGGGGCCAACGTCCTGACTTTC
TRBV19,.,.,TRBJ2-3,CASGGSQLLYF,TGTGCCAGTGGGGGAAGTCAACTTCTGTATTTT
TRBV28,.,.,TRBJ2-4,CASSLAGVLAKNIQYF,TGTGCCAGCAGCCTGGCAGGGGTGTTGGCCAAAAACATTCAGTACTTC
TRBV6-5,.,.,TRBJ2-3,CASRSPDTQYF,TGTGCCAGCAGGAGTCCAGATACGCAGTATTTT
TRBV6-5,.,.,TRBJ1-4,CASSLRAGMNEKLFF,TGTGCCAGCAGCCTACGGGCTGGGATGAATGAAAAACTGTTTTTT
TRBV7-9,.,few,TRBJ2-3,CASSLEDGQDTQYF,TGTGCCAGCAGCCTAGAGGATGGGCAAGATACGCAGTATTTT
TRBV5-1,.,once,TRBJ1-3,CASSWAGTAGNTIYF,TGCGCCAGCAGCTGGGCCGGGACGGCCGGAAACACCATATATTTT
TRBV3-1/TRBV3-2,TRBD2,.,TRBJ2-2,CASRVSGANTGELFF,TGTGCCAGCAGGGTTAGCGGGGCGAACACCGGGGAGCTGTTTTTT
TRBV7-2,.,.,TRBJ2-6,CASSLGTPGANVLTF,TGTGCCAGCAGCCTGGGGACACCTGGGGCCAACGTCCTGACTTTC
TRBV30,.,.,TRBJ2-2,CAWSILSGPNTGELFF,TGTGCCTGGAGTATTCTCAGCGGCCCGAACACCGGGGAGCTGTTTTTT
TRBV9,TRBD1,once,TRBJ1-6,CASSVAGGGSPLHF,TGTGCCAGCAGCGTAGCAGGGGGCGGCTCACCCCTCCACTTT
TRBV11-2,TRBD1,.,TRBJ2-2,CASSLGTGDTGELFF,TGTGCCAGCAGCTTAGGGACAGGGGATACCGGGGAGCTGTTTTTT
TRBV11-2,.,.,TRBJ1-2,CASSLGVNYGYTF,TGTGCCAGCAGCTTAGGGGTTAACTATGGCTACACCTTC
TRBV30,.,.,TRBJ2-5,CAWSSSGATQYF,TGTGCCTGGAGTTCGTCAGGAGCGACCCAGTACTTC
TRBV5-1,TRBD2,.,TRBJ2-1,CASSMGAGLSREQFF,TGCGCCAGCAGCATGGGAGCGGGGCTTTCCCGGGAGCAGTTCTTC